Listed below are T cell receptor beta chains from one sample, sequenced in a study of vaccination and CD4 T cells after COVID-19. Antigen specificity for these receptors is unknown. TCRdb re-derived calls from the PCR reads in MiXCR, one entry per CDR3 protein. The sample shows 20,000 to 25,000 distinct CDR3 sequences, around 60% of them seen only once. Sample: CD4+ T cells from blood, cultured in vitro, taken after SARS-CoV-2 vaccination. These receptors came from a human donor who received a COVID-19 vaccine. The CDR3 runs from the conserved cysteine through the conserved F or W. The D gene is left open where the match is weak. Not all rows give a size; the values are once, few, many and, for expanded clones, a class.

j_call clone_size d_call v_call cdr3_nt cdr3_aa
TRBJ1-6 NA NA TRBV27 TGTGCCAGCAGTTTCTCAACCGCTTCACCCCTCCACTTT CASSFSTASPLHF
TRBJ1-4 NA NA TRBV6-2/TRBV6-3 TGTGCCAGCAGTTACCCCGGGACGGCCCAAAAACTGTTTTTT CASSYPGTAQKLFF
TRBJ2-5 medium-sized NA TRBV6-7 TGTGCCAGCCCGTCAAAAGAGACCCAGTACTTC CASPSKETQYF
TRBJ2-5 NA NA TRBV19 TGTGCCAGTAGTAAGGGACCTACGTACCAAGAGACCCAGTACTTC CASSKGPTYQETQYF
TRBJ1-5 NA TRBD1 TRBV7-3 TGTGCCAGCAGCTTAAGGCAGGGGGGTCATAGCAATCAGCCCCAGCATTTT CASSLRQGGHSNQPQHF
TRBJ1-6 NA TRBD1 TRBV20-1 TGCAGTGTTAGGGGACAGGGAGAAGAATCACCCCTCCACTTT CSVRGQGEESPLHF
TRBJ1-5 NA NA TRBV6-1 TGTGCCAGCGCTACCGGACACCACAATCAGCCCCAGCATTTT CASATGHHNQPQHF
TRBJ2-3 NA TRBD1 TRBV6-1 TGTGCCAGCAGTGAAGAGGGGACAGGGGTATCAGATACGCAGTATTTT CASSEEGTGVSDTQYF
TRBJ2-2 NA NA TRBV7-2 TGTGCCAGCAGCTTATTTAGCCACACCGGGGAGCTGTTTTTT CASSLFSHTGELFF
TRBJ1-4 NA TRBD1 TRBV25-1 TGTGCCAGCAGTGACTACAGGGGGACTAATGAAAAACTGTTTTTT CASSDYRGTNEKLFF
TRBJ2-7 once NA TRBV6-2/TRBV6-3 TGTGCCAGCAGGCGACAGCCAGCCTACGAGCAGTACTTC CASRRQPAYEQYF